Reported below is one T cell receptor beta chain. What it binds is unknown. The sample belongs to a study of response to subunit inactivated influenza vaccine. TCRdb analysed the RT-PCR reads with MiXCR anew, one entry per CDR3 protein. The profile covers hundreds of thousands of distinct CDR3 sequences, with about 18% appearing a single time and approximately 10% taken by the ten largest. The germline gives CDR1 SGHRS, CDR2 YFSETQ. CDR3 length equals 13 residues. The germline V and J ends were trimmed by 5 bases and 8 bases, with 14 bases remaining between them. Study observations and caveats: Only a handful of new T cells, the authors suggested, are recruited with each seasonal influenza vaccination.

V usage is TRBV5-1 and J usage is TRBJ2-1; D possibly corresponds to TRBD1 (7 bases). This specimen consisted of PBMCs from blood, obtained more than 4 days after vaccination. This TCR was sampled from a man between 50 and 59 years old who received an inactivated influenza vaccine. The CDR3 DNA reads TGCGCCAGCAGGTTCCAGGGGGGTGATGAGCAGTTCTTC. This encodes CASRFQGGDEQFF.